This entry concerns a single TCR beta chain. What it binds is not known. Baseline was the first blood sampling point, followed by cycle 4 day 1 and cycle 7 day 1. These data come from a study of OX40 agonist ivuxolimab in advanced cancers. On the study more broadly: Partial responses were seen in three patients, one with hepatocellular carcinoma and two with cutaneous melanoma.

Unmatched junction bases numbered 11, after V lost 3 bases and J lost 4 bases. CDR1 is SGHNT, CDR2 YYREEE, per germline (reference sequence). This CDR3 spans 17 amino acids. Clones were read by immunoSEQ multiplex PCR, and TCRdb kept only the in-frame ones, dropping some. The table has tens of thousands of clones, about 85% seen once. General observations from the study: Nonresponders included some who also had low normalized T-cell clonal expansion.

V and J are TRBV5-4 and TRBJ1-4; 8 positions agree with TRBD1. The TCR comes from an adult with an advanced solid tumor such as melanoma, head and neck, liver or kidney cancer. The material was CD4+ or CD8+ T cells sorted from blood, obtained in a trial of the OX40 agonist ivuxolimab. The CDR3 DNA reads TGTGCCAGCAGCTCAGGTGCGACAGGGGCCATTAATGAAAAACTGTTTTTT. This sequence encodes CASSSGATGAINEKLFF.